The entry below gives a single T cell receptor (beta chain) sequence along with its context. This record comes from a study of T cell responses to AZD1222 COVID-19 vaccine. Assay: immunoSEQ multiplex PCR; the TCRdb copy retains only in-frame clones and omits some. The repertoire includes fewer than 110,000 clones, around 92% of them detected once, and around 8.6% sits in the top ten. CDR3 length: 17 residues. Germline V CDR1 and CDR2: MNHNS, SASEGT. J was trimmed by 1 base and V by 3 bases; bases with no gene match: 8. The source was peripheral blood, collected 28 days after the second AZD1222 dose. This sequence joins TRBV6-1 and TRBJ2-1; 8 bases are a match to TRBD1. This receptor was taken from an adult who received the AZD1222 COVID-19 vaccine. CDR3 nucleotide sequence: TGTGCCAGCAGTGACCCTCGACAGGGGCGGTCCTACAATGAGCAGTTCTTC. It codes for CASSDPRQGRSYNEQFF.